The clone carrying this T cell receptor beta chain has only a few counts. The data were taken from a study of control samples from healthy donors and cancer patients. Method: immunoSEQ multiplex PCR; TCRdb's copy keeps in-frame clones and lacks some. The repertoire holds about 58,000 clones, with about 89% as singletons. This TCR came from a woman aged 60-70 years with lung cancer. Sequencing used PBMCs.

DNA for the CDR3: TGTGCCAGCACACAGACACTCTCCTACGAGCAGTACTTC. Translation: CASTQTLSYEQYF. The chain joins TRBV6-5 to TRBJ2-7; D unresolved. The CDR3 spans 13 residues. Looked up from germline, CDR1 is MNHEY and CDR2 is SVGAGI. Trimming cost V 7 bases and J 0 bases, with 10 bases left between them.